This passage covers 18 T cell receptor beta chains from one sample sequenced in a study of T cell responses to AZD1222 COVID-19 vaccine. The protocol was immunoSEQ multiplex PCR, while the TCRdb copy is restricted to in-frame clones and leaves out a portion. The repertoire includes about 190,000 clones, almost 95% of them detected once, and 7.5% to 9.5% sits in the top ten. Here the sequenced sample was peripheral blood, taken on day 0 of AZD1222 vaccination. These receptors all come from an adult in good health.

DNA of the CDR3: TGTGCCAGCTCCACCACAGCCAGGGTCGGCACTGAAGCTTTCTTT. Residues: CASSTTARVGTEAFF. This chain connects TRBV18 to TRBJ1-1; TRBD1 is a possible D gene (5 bases). V lost 6 bases and J 4 bases, leaving 18 bases between the germline ends. This CDR3 spans 15 amino acids. The V gene's germline CDR1 is KGHSH and CDR2 LQKENI.

The chain joins TRBV5-1 to TRBJ1-2; TRBD1 matches at 10 bases. Germline V lookup: CDR1 SGHRS, CDR2 YFSETQ. V trimming: 4 bases; J trimming: 8 bases; junction bases outside the gene matches: 8. CDR3 length equals 14 residues. The CDR3 DNA is TGCGCCAGCAGCCCAGGACAGGGGGAGAGAGGCTACACCTTC. Translating gives CASSPGQGERGYTF.

As to this clone: The junction and the germline gene differ at one end; a read error may be behind it. V is TRBV10-3 and J is TRBJ2-7; 9 positions agree with TRBD2. Germline V gene data show CDR1 as ENHRY and CDR2 as SYGVKD. There are 15 residues in the CDR3. CDR3 bases: TGTGCCACCAGTTCCCTAGCGGGAAGCTCCTACGAGCAGTACTTC. This codes for CATSSLAGSSYEQYF.

The rearrangement joins TRBV4-2 to TRBJ1-2, with a weak D call TRBD1 (6 bases). CDR1 LGHNA and CDR2 YNFKEQ come from the germline V gene. With 1 base removed from V and 8 bases from J, the gap between germline ends came to 20 bases. This CDR3 is built from 16 residues. CDR3 in amino acids: CASSQVSGGLRGGYTF. For the CDR3, the DNA is TGTGCCAGCAGCCAAGTATCAGGCGGACTTAGGGGGGGCTACACCTTC.

The chain employs TRBV4-3 and TRBJ2-1; 7 positions agree with TRBD1. The germline V gene encodes CDR1 LGHNA and CDR2 YSLEER. The V and J ends lost 1 base and 3 bases, in that order; junction bases with no gene match: 0. This CDR3 is built from 14 residues. CDR3 sequence reads: CASSQGTGYNEQFF. Here the CDR3 DNA reads TGCGCCAGCAGCCAAGGGACAGGCTACAATGAGCAGTTCTTC.

The chain has TRBV5-5 and TRBJ2-2; TRBD2 matches 10 bases. This CDR3 contains 14 residues. The germline V gene has CDR1 SGHKS and CDR2 YYEKEE (reference sequence). V gave up 3 bases and J gave up 4 bases; unmatched junction bases: 0. CDR3 sequence: CASSWTSGTGELFF. CDR3 nucleotides: TGTGCCAGCAGCTGGACTAGCGGCACCGGGGAGCTGTTTTTT.

This chain uses TRBV30 with TRBJ2-2; tentative D call: TRBD2 (6 bases). Germline V lookup: CDR1 GTSNPN, CDR2 SVGIG (reference sequence). There are 17 residues in the CDR3. The germline V and J ends were trimmed by 4 bases and 5 bases, with 23 bases remaining between them. CDR3: CAWNRPRGGGSTGELFF. CDR3 nucleotide sequence: TGTGCCTGGAATCGTCCCCGTGGGGGAGGCTCGACCGGGGAGCTGTTTTTT.

A few counts support this clone. The rearrangement links TRBV23-1 to TRBJ1-2; TRBD1 is a possible D gene (6 bases). TRBV23-1 is placed among ORFs of uncertain function. This CDR3 contains 14 residues. Trimming cost V 4 bases and J 3 bases, with 12 bases left between them. The CDR3 region is CASSPLTGHYGYTF. DNA of the CDR3: TGCGCCAGCAGTCCGTTAACAGGGCACTATGGCTACACCTTC.

The gene calls are TRBV6-5 and TRBJ2-7; possibly TRBD1 for D (5 bases). V lost 6 bases and J lost 7, with 10 bases in between. This CDR3 region has 11 residues. From germline, CDR1 is MNHEY and CDR2 SVGAGI. CDR3 in amino acids: CASSAAGEQYF. In nucleotides, the CDR3 is TGTGCCAGCAGCGCCGCAGGGGAGCAGTACTTC.

The chain couples TRBV3-1 (or the pseudogene TRBV3-2) to TRBJ2-5, with 9 positions matching TRBD1. This CDR3 is 16 amino acids long. Losses at the gene ends were 4 bases for V and 4 bases for J; bases not matched to a gene: 10. Germline CDR1 is LGHDT and CDR2 is YNNKEL (reference sequence). Here the CDR3 reads CASSLWGQGRGETQYF. CDR3 sequence (DNA): TGTGCCAGCAGCCTCTGGGGACAGGGAAGGGGAGAGACCCAGTACTTC.

The genes are TRBV6-5 and TRBJ2-7, with TRBD2 as a possible D gene (6 bases). The germline gives CDR1 MNHEY, CDR2 SVGAGI. The CDR3 is made up of 13 amino acids. The V end was cut by 4 bases, the J end by 4 bases, with 11 bases between. The CDR3 spells CASSSSGTYEQYF. DNA for the CDR3: TGTGCCAGCAGTTCATCTGGGACTTACGAGCAGTACTTC.

This sequence joins TRBV27 and TRBJ2-1, with TRBD2 identical over 10 bases. Germline V gene sequence: CDR1 MNHEY, CDR2 SMNVEV (reference sequence). Trimming at V came to 4 bases and at J to 10 bases, leaving 4 bases not matched to a gene. This CDR3 comprises 13 residues. The CDR3 sequence is CASSSGLAREQFF. CDR3 DNA sequence: TGTGCCAGCAGTTCGGGACTAGCGCGGGAGCAGTTCTTC.

V usage is TRBV13 and J usage is TRBJ1-2; 9 bases fit TRBD1. The V gene end was trimmed by 5 bases and the J gene end by 7 bases; junction bases not matched to a gene: 8. Germline CDR1 reads PRHDT; CDR2 reads FYEKMQ (reference sequence). This CDR3 has 14 amino acids. The CDR3 DNA reads TGTGCCAGCAGCCCACGGGACAGGGTTAGTGGCTACACCTTC. Translation gives CASSPRDRVSGYTF.

The J gene is TRBJ2-7, the V gene TRBV3-1 (or the pseudogene TRBV3-2), with D unclear. V was clipped by 1 base and J by 6 bases, with 10 bases between them. In germline, CDR1 is LGHDT, CDR2 YNNKEL (reference sequence). The CDR3 consists of 13 residues. CDR3 DNA sequence: TGTGCCAGCAGCCAAGTTCCGGGCCTCGAGCAGTACTTC. Translating it yields CASSQVPGLEQYF.

The J gene is TRBJ1-2, the V gene TRBV19, with 7 bases that match TRBD1. Germline CDR1 reads LNHDA; CDR2 reads SQIVND (reference sequence). The CDR3 runs 15 residues. V shed 4 bases, J shed 4 bases, and the junction held 9 bases outside the gene matches. In nucleotides, the CDR3 is TGTGCCAGTAGTACGGACAGGAGGGGGGTCTATGGCTACACCTTC. Its translation is CASSTDRRGVYGYTF.

In DNA form, the CDR3 reads TGCGCCAGCAGCTTGGGACAGAAGGAAACTGAAGCTTTCTTT. Translation gives CASSLGQKETEAFF. V is TRBV5-1 and J is TRBJ1-1; D possibly corresponds to TRBD1 (5 bases). Germline CDR1 and CDR2: SGHRS and YFSETQ. CDR3 length: 14 amino acids. Between the trimmed V and J ends, which lost 0 bases and 5 bases, there was a span of 11 bases.

The gene calls are TRBV11-3 and TRBJ1-1; D gene unclear. V lost 5 bases and J lost 10, with 26 bases in between. The length of the CDR3 is 16 residues. Germline V lookup: CDR1 SGHNT, CDR2 YENEEA. CDR3 region: CASSHGPAGLTTRAFF. The CDR3 region has the DNA TGTGCCAGCAGCCACGGACCAGCTGGACTAACGACCCGAGCTTTCTTT.

The gene calls are TRBV6-5 and TRBJ1-1; D gene uncertain. There are 15 residues in the CDR3. Deletions cut 2 bases from V and 1 base from J, with 11 bases between. CDR1 and CDR2 (germline): MNHEY, SVGAGI. The CDR3 nucleotides are TGTGCCAGCAGTTACCTAGGGAGCCGGAACACTGAAGCTTTCTTT. Translation gives CASSYLGSRNTEAFF.